This T cell receptor (beta chain) derives from a study of T cells in Graves' hyperthyroidism and ophthalmopathy (dated by TCRdb to between 2018 and 2021). Study-level background: Peripheral blood samples were taken at initial diagnosis, before any treatment was given. TCR V-J signatures able to tell the groups apart were searched for in a discovery cohort of 100 patients, of whom more than 40 had Graves' ophthalmopathy and about 55 had stable Graves' hyperthyroidism. Prospective prediction of ophthalmopathy was tested in an independent validation cohort consisting of under 20 hyperthyroidism patients and some 15 patients who later progressed to ophthalmopathy. The 100 or so discovery patients were divided at random into training and test sets in a 7:3 ratio. Thyroid tissue and blood T-cell repertoires from six Graves' hyperthyroidism patients were also compared in the study. Once sampling was done, hyperthyroidism patients were given methimazole at a starting dose of 30 mg daily, whereas ophthalmopathy patients were given high-dose intravenous methylprednisolone. According to the paper, TCR Vbeta CDR3 sequencing was carried out on 135 peripheral blood samples, which came from 40 to 45 ophthalmopathy, approximately 72 hyperthyroidism and 17 progressor patients.

Hyperthyroidism patients were newly diagnosed, with disease duration under 2 months, and aged 18 to 65 years. Exclusion was applied to patients with uncontrolled infections, other autoimmune diseases, pregnancy or lactation. Clinical symptoms, serum thyroxine and TRAb, thyroid ultrasound, and orbital computed tomography formed the basis for the diagnoses. Blood from progressor patients was drawn when they were first diagnosed with hyperthyroidism, before any ophthalmopathy symptoms appeared. PBMCs were isolated from about 9 ml of fresh peripheral blood by Ficoll-Paque density gradient centrifugation. Progressor patients were initially diagnosed with Graves' hyperthyroidism and developed ophthalmopathy during follow-up. Total RNA was extracted using Trizol reagent, and RNA quality was assessed on an Agilent 2100 Bioanalyzer. Comment on this clonotype: It lacks a known antigen. No base-level quality is on record; no much larger clone is a single base apart.

The TCR beta CDR3 regions were amplified from the RNA transcripts. For the first round of RT-PCR on the TCR CDR3, the HTBI primer set was used together with the Qiagen OneStep RT-PCR kit. Libraries were constructed in a second round of multiplex PCR, after which size selection and purification were performed. Paired-end sequencing of the libraries was performed with 100 bp reads on an Illumina HiSeq2000. The paper's data handling went like this. SOAPnuke was used to process the raw data, removing reads that contained adapters or uncalled bases, had a mean Phred below 15, or lacked an exact match to the constant primer or identifier. High-quality paired reads were merged with COPE v1.2.5, and unique nucleotide sequences were defined as clonotypes. Clonotypes were aligned to IMGT TRBV, TRBD and TRBJ reference segments using MiTCR v1.1. Analysis was restricted to V-J combinations with a frequency above 0.0001, which covered approximately 99% of repertoires. A TCS score was defined as the ratio between F50 (clonal expansion) and ExV (chaos), using BLOSUM62-based TCRdist between CDR3 peptides within each V-J. Welch's t-statistics and random forest reduced around 510 V-J features to roughly 13, which were used in a naive Bayes classifier (R e1071). TCRdb handled the public reads itself, with Q25 trimming in fastp and clone calling in MiXCR, and kept productive beta chains. Entries that share a CDR3 protein sequence are merged under the most common genes and DNA. These V and J calls originate from TCRdb's pipeline instead of the authors' own analysis. Across this sample there are 690,000 or so distinct CDR3 sequences, with roughly a sixth seen only once. The ten largest make up approximately 15% of the sample.

On the study overall, not on this receptor specifically: No statistical method was used to fix the sample size in advance, and group allocation was not hidden from the investigators. Blood samples also contained most of the expanded thyroid clonotypes (frequency above 0.001), which suggests that blood repertoires may reflect thyroid immune responses. A 13 V-J signature model separated ophthalmopathy from stable hyperthyroidism, with 87.88% sensitivity and about 81% specificity in cross-validation and 80%/75% in testing. In validation, the model predicted progression to ophthalmopathy a median of around 6.5 months before onset, with approximately 71% sensitivity and roughly 73% specificity.

The germline V gene (reference sequence) supplies CDR1 GTSNPN and CDR2 SVGIG. Unmatched junction bases come to 2, with V trimmed by 2 bases and J by 0 bases. The CDR3 covers 14 residues, taking in both the cysteine and the phenylalanine. Of all the DNA, just the CDR3 is kept, 42 bases in frame from base 1. The specimen was blood. This TCR came from a woman aged 50 to 65 with Graves' hyperthyroidism that later progressed to Graves' ophthalmopathy. The rearrangement combines TRBV30 with TRBJ2-3, with 7 bases matching TRBD2. The DNA sequence is as follows: TGTGCCTGGAGTACGGGGGGTAGCACAGATACGCAGTATTTT. This codes for CAWSTGGSTDTQYF.